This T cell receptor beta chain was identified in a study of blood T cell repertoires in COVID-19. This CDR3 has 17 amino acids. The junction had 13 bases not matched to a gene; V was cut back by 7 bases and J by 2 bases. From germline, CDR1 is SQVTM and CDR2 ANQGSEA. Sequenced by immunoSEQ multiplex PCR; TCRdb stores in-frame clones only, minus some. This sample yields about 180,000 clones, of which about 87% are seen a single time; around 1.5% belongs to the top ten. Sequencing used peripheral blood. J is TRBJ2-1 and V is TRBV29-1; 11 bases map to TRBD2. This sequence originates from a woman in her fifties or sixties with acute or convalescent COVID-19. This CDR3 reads CSGERLAGGNPYNEQFF. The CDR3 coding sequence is TGCAGCGGCGAACGGCTAGCGGGAGGAAACCCCTACAATGAGCAGTTCTTC.